These 26 T cell receptor beta chains share one sample of origin, sequenced in a study of blood T cell repertoires in COVID-19. The assay was immunoSEQ multiplex PCR, and TCRdb's table has in-frame clones only and misses some. Of around 52,000 clones in the sample, approximately 89% were seen once. The sequenced sample consisted of peripheral blood. The receptor set was obtained from a woman older than 75 with acute or convalescent COVID-19.

This sequence joins TRBV19 and TRBJ2-2; D is undetermined. Germline-derived CDR1 and CDR2 are LNHDA and SQIVND (reference sequence). The CDR3 runs 14 residues. With 1 base removed from V and 6 bases from J, the gap between germline ends came to 9 bases. The chain's CDR3 is CASSIVAQPGELFF. The CDR3 coding sequence is TGTGCCAGTAGTATAGTTGCACAACCCGGGGAGCTGTTTTTT. Full variable domain (remainder filled in from reference TRBV19 and TRBJ2-2): DGGITQSPKYLFRKEGQNVTLSCEQNLNHDAMYWYRQDPGQGLRLIYYSQIVNDFQKGDIAEGYSVSREKKESFPLTVTSAQKNPTAFYLCASSIVAQPGELFFGEGSRLTVL.

J is TRBJ2-2 and V is TRBV19, with 7 bases lining up with TRBD1. The germline CDR1 and CDR2 sequences are LNHDA and SQIVND (reference sequence). CDR3 size: 15 residues. The V and J ends lost 6 bases and 4 bases, in that order; junction bases with no gene match: 8. CDR3 residues: CASSLGTVGTGELFF. CDR3 in DNA: TGTGCCAGTAGCCTCGGGACAGTGGGCACCGGGGAGCTGTTTTTT.

The chain is built from TRBV28 and TRBJ2-2; 7 positions agree with TRBD2. The germline V gene encodes CDR1 MDHEN and CDR2 SYDVKM. The J segment lost 4 bases and the V segment lost 6 bases, leaving 5 bases of the junction unmatched. The CDR3 is made up of 14 amino acids. The CDR3 spells CASRGRVGTGELFF. DNA for the CDR3: TGTGCCAGCAGAGGGAGGGTTGGCACCGGGGAGCTGTTTTTT.

This clone was seen a handful of times. The sample has other DNA sequences that encode this CDR3 too. The chain employs TRBV5-1 and TRBJ2-5; 7 bases map to TRBD1. The ends lost 4 bases at V and 2 bases at J; junction bases unmatched: 8. Germline V gene lookup returns CDR1 SGHRS and CDR2 YFSETQ. The CDR3 spans 15 residues. This CDR3 reads CASSPDRVGQETQYF. In nucleotides, the CDR3 is TGCGCCAGCAGCCCCGACAGGGTTGGGCAAGAGACCCAGTACTTC.

The V gene is TRBV23-1, the J gene TRBJ1-2; 7 nucleotides line up with TRBD1. TRBV23-1 is known as an ORF, though its function is uncertain. V lost 0 bases, J lost 4 bases, and 5 bases stayed unmatched. The CDR3 is made up of 15 amino acids. The CDR3 DNA reads TGCGCCAGCAGTCAATCGGTCGCAGGGGGCTATGGCTACACCTTC. Translation gives CASSQSVAGGYGYTF.

This clone was observed once. The chain is built from TRBV5-1 and TRBJ1-4; 9 bases fit TRBD1. With V trimmed by 5 bases and J by 7 bases, 6 bases remained unmatched. CDR1 and CDR2 (germline): SGHRS, YFSETQ. CDR3 length equals 14 residues. The CDR3 nucleotides are TGCGCCAGCAGAGCACAGGGGGCGAGTGAAAAACTGTTTTTT. Its translation is CASRAQGASEKLFF.

This clone came up once. The V gene is TRBV5-4, the J gene TRBJ2-3; 9 bases match TRBD1. The CDR3 consists of 15 residues. Germline V gene sequence: CDR1 SGHNT, CDR2 YYREEE (reference sequence). The trim removed 5 bases at V and 2 bases at J, leaving 6 bases unmatched. CDR3 in DNA: TGTGCCAGCAGACCCAGACAGGGGGACACAGATACGCAGTATTTT. It translates to CASRPRQGDTDTQYF.

The CDR3 spells CASSQGAEAFF. CDR3 coding DNA: TGTGCCAGCAGTCAGGGGGCTGAAGCTTTCTTT. The chain links TRBV28 to TRBJ1-1; 7 bases are shared with TRBD1. The CDR3 consists of 11 residues. Losses at the gene ends were 5 bases for V and 6 bases for J; bases not matched to a gene: 0. Germline V gives CDR1 MDHEN, CDR2 SYDVKM.

The rearrangement links TRBV5-4 to TRBJ2-3; 8 bases are shared with TRBD2. The CDR3 sequence is 15 residues long. Germline CDR1 reads SGHNT; CDR2 reads YYREEE (reference sequence). V was clipped by 3 bases and J by 4 bases; unmatched bases: 7. CDR3 coding DNA: TGTGCCAGCAGCTCCGGGGGGGGCGTCGCAGATACGCAGTATTTT. Translating it yields CASSSGGGVADTQYF.

CDR3 loop: CASADRGYGYTF. The DNA of the CDR3 is TGCGCCAGTGCGGACAGGGGCTATGGCTACACCTTC. This sequence joins TRBV10-2 and TRBJ1-2; 9 bases align to TRBD1. The CDR3 totals 12 residues. Germline V lookup: CDR1 WSHSY, CDR2 SAAADI. V lost 9 bases, J lost 4 bases, and 3 bases stayed unmatched.

This sequence joins TRBV5-1 and TRBJ1-1; 9 bases line up with TRBD1. This CDR3 comprises 15 residues. V shed 4 bases, J shed 4 bases, and the junction held 8 bases outside the gene matches. In germline, CDR1 is SGHRS, CDR2 YFSETQ. In DNA, the CDR3 is TGCGCCAGCAGCCAACGGACAGGGGTCGGCACTGAAGCTTTCTTT. It encodes CASSQRTGVGTEAFF. Based on the CDR3 plus reference TRBV5-1 and TRBJ1-1, the full variable domain is KAGVTQTPRYLIKTRGQQVTLSCSPISGHRSVSWYQQTPGQGLQFLFEYFSETQRNKGNFPGRFSGRQFSNSRSEMNVSTLELGDSALYLCASSQRTGVGTEAFFGQGTRLTVV.

The V and J genes are TRBV5-4 and TRBJ2-3; D is perhaps TRBD2 (6 bases). Germline lookup yields CDR1 SGHNT and CDR2 YYREEE (reference sequence). CDR3 size: 14 residues. V dropped 1 base and J dropped 1 base, with 7 bases sitting between them. The CDR3 DNA follows: TGTGCCAGCAGCTTGCAGCGGGGCACAGATACGCAGTATTTT. The encoded protein is CASSLQRGTDTQYF.

The V call is TRBV2, the J call TRBJ2-1, with 11 nucleotides matching TRBD1. The CDR3 has 15 residues. The V and J ends lost 4 bases and 3 bases, in that order; junction bases with no gene match: 2. The germline V gene has CDR1 SNHLY and CDR2 FYNNEI. DNA for the CDR3: TGTGCCAGCAGTGGCGGGACAGGGGGCTACAATGAGCAGTTCTTC. Protein: CASSGGTGGYNEQFF. Filled out from reference TRBV2 and TRBJ2-1, the complete variable domain reads EPEVTQTPSHQVTQMGQEVILRCVPISNHLYFYWYRQILGQKVEFLVSFYNNEISEKSEIFDDQFSVERPDGSNFTLKIRSTKLEDSAMYFCASSGGTGGYNEQFFGPGTRLTVL.

The chain links TRBV6-5 to TRBJ1-4; D gene uncertain. The CDR3 has 14 amino acids. The germline CDR1 and CDR2 sequences are MNHEY and SVGAGI. V lost 7 bases and J 4 bases, leaving 13 bases between the germline ends. The CDR3 sequence: CASTEGGSNEKLFF. The CDR3 DNA sequence: TGTGCCAGCACCGAGGGCGGAAGTAATGAAAAACTGTTTTTT.

The chain recombines TRBV7-6 with TRBJ2-2; 9 bases are a match to TRBD2. Germline-derived CDR1 and CDR2 are SGHVS and FNYEAQ. The CDR3 has 16 residues. Germline trimming cut 4 bases from V and 5 bases from J; bases unmatched to any gene: 8. This CDR3 reads CASSSSAGGLTGELFF. As DNA, the CDR3 is TGTGCCAGCAGCTCCTCAGCGGGGGGCCTTACCGGGGAGCTGTTTTTT.

The genes are TRBV6-1 and TRBJ2-2; TRBD1 matches at 8 bases. The CDR3 consists of 15 residues. V dropped 8 bases and J dropped 6; count of bases not matched to a gene: 11. Germline-derived CDR1 and CDR2 are MNHNS and SASEGT. The CDR3 reads CASFVQGAPAGELFF. The CDR3 region has the DNA TGTGCCAGCTTTGTCCAGGGGGCGCCCGCCGGGGAGCTGTTTTTT.

The chain is built from TRBV7-9 and TRBJ1-2; D gene unclear. This CDR3 spans 12 amino acids. The germline CDR1 and CDR2 sequences are SEHNR and FQNEAQ (reference sequence). V gave up 1 base and J gave up 6 bases, with 6 bases separating them. CDR3 in amino acids: CASSLDADGYTF. DNA for the CDR3: TGTGCCAGCAGCTTAGATGCGGATGGCTACACCTTC. The full variable domain, completed using reference TRBV7-9 and TRBJ1-2, is DTGVSQNPRHKITKRGQNVTFRCDPISEHNRLYWYRQTLGQGPEFLTYFQNEAQLEKSRLLSDRFSAERPKGSFSTLEIQRTEQGDSAMYLCASSLDADGYTFGSGTRLTVV.

The chain is built from TRBV3-1 (or the pseudogene TRBV3-2) and TRBJ1-5, with TRBD1 as a possible D gene (5 bases). The germline V gene encodes CDR1 LGHDT and CDR2 YNNKEL (reference sequence). The CDR3 consists of 13 residues. V was clipped by 0 bases and J by 11 bases, with 11 bases between them. The chain's CDR3 is CASSQDREGAQHF. The CDR3 nucleotides are TGTGCCAGCAGCCAAGACAGGGAAGGGGCCCAGCATTTT.

This clone was seen more than once but under ten times. J is TRBJ1-5 and V is TRBV19; 7 nucleotides match TRBD1. The CDR3 runs to 14 residues. Germline-derived CDR1 and CDR2 are LNHDA and SQIVND (reference sequence). The trim removed 3 bases at V and 7 bases at J, leaving 6 bases unmatched. The CDR3 loop is CASSIEGARQPQHF. The CDR3 region has the DNA TGTGCCAGTAGTATTGAGGGGGCCAGGCAGCCCCAGCATTTT.

The chain has TRBV11-3 and TRBJ2-2; 8 bases agree with TRBD2. CDR3 length equals 15 residues. Germline values: CDR1 SGHNT, CDR2 YENEEA. The junction had 1 base not matched to a gene; V was cut back by 3 bases and J by 1 base. The CDR3 sequence is CASSFSGGNTGELFF. The CDR3 bases are TGTGCCAGCAGCTTCAGCGGGGGGAACACCGGGGAGCTGTTTTTT. Drawing the rest from reference TRBV11-3 and TRBJ2-2, the complete variable domain is EAGVVQSPRYKIIEKKQPVAFWCNPISGHNTLYWYLQNLGQGPELLIRYENEEAVDDSQLPKDRFSAERLKGVDSTLKIQPAELGDSAVYLCASSFSGGNTGELFFGEGSRLTVL.

V gene TRBV3-1 (or the pseudogene TRBV3-2) combines with J gene TRBJ2-5; D gene uncertain. Germline assignment: CDR1 LGHDT and CDR2 YNNKEL (reference sequence). Trimming pared 2 bases from V and 3 bases from J, leaving 7 bases between. The CDR3 has 13 residues. The chain's CDR3 is CASSQLSEETQYF. In DNA, the CDR3 is TGTGCCAGCAGCCAACTCAGCGAAGAGACCCAGTACTTC.

The V gene is TRBV29-1, the J gene TRBJ2-3; perhaps TRBD1 as D (6 bases). This CDR3 region has 13 residues. Trimming took 7 bases from V and 4 from J, leaving 15 bases between them. Germline V gene data show CDR1 as SQVTM and CDR2 as ANQGSEA. CDR3 region: CSAPGGGADTQYF. In DNA form, the CDR3 reads TGCAGCGCCCCGGGTGGGGGCGCAGATACGCAGTATTTT.

On this clone: One junction end disagrees with the germline gene, perhaps due to a read error. The chain uses TRBV6-4 and TRBJ2-7; TRBD2 matches at 8 bases. From germline, CDR1 is MRHNA and CDR2 SNTAGT. This CDR3 spans 16 amino acids. CDR3 residues: CARSGRVAGLAYEQYF. The CDR3 DNA follows: TGTGCCCGCAGTGGGAGGGTAGCGGGGTTGGCCTACGAGCAGTACTTC.

This chain connects TRBV5-1 to TRBJ2-1, with TRBD1 matching 9 bases. CDR3 length: 13 residues. CDR1 and CDR2 from the germline V gene are SGHRS and YFSETQ. After removal of 3 bases from V and 8 bases from J, the junction contained 3 bases not matched to a gene. In DNA, the CDR3 is TGCGCCAGCAGCTGGGACAGGGACTATGAGCAGTTCTTC. Protein: CASSWDRDYEQFF.

The CDR3, as DNA: TGTGCCAGCAAGGAGACAGAAAACATTCAGTACTTC. It codes for CASKETENIQYF. The chain recombines TRBV6-5 with TRBJ2-4; D might be TRBD1 (5 bases). V lost 7 bases, J lost 5 bases, and 9 bases lay in between. Germline CDR1 is MNHEY and CDR2 is SVGAGI. The CDR3 spans 12 residues.

V is TRBV11-2 and J is TRBJ2-2, with D maybe TRBD1 (6 bases). The CDR3 covers 14 residues. Trimming shortened V by 6 bases and J by 5 bases, and 13 bases separated the two germline ends. From germline, CDR1 is SGHAT and CDR2 FQNNGV. The CDR3 coding sequence is TGTGCCAGCAGTTTGCTACAGGGAACCGGGGAGCTGTTTTTT. Encoded protein: CASSLLQGTGELFF.